This TCR beta chain was obtained from a study of blood T cells in healthy people across ages. A second PCR of about 6 to 11 cycles used a sample-barcoded 5' primer and a J-beta primer mix. TCRdb used MiXCR to reprocess the 5' RACE reads, holding one entry per CDR3 protein. The sample records about 1,500,000 distinct CDR3 sequences, around 42% being singletons. V was cut by 5 bases and J by 0 bases, with 14 bases left in between. Germline V gene data show CDR1 as MDHEN and CDR2 as SYDVKM. CDR3 size: 16 residues. This sequence was found in a woman aged 18-35 years in good health. This rearrangement joins TRBV28 to TRBJ2-1; D is unresolved. The specimen was blood. The CDR3 DNA sequence: TGTGCCAGCAGTACAAGACGTACCAGCTCCTACAATGAGCAGTTCTTC. Its protein product is CASSTRRTSSYNEQFF.